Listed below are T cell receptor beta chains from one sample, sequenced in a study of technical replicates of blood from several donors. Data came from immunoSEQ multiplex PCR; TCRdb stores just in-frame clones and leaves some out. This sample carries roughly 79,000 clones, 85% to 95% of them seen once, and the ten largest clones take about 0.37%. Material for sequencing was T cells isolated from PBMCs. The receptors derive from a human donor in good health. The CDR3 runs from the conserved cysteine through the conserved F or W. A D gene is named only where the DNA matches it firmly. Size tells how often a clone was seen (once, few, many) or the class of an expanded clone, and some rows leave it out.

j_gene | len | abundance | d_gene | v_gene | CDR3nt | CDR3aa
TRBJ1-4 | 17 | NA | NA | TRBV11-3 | TGTGCCAGCAGCTTTTATTACAGGGATCATGGAAATGAAAAACTGTTTTTT | CASSFYYRDHGNEKLFF
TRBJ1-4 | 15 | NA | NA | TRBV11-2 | TGTGCCAGCAGTGACTCGGGGGGCGCACGAGAAAAACTGTTTTTT | CASSDSGGAREKLFF
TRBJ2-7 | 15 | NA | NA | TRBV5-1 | TGCGCCAGCAGCGGCCCGGGACTTCTAATCTACGAGCAGTACTTC | CASSGPGLLIYEQYF
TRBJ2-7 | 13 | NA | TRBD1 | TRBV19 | TGTGCCAGTAGTTCGGGACAGACCTACGAGCAGTACTTC | CASSSGQTYEQYF
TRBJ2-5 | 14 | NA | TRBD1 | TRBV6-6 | TGTGCCAGCAGCTATGGACAGGGCCAAGAGACCCAGTACTTC | CASSYGQGQETQYF
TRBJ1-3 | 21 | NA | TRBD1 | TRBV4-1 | TGCGCCAGCAGCCAATTTTCGTTGACAGGGCGAGCCCTCCCCACTGGAAACACCATATATTTT | CASSQFSLTGRALPTGNTIYF
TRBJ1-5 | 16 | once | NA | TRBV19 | TGTGCCAGTAGTATCCTCCAGGGGCATAGCAATCAGCCCCAGCATTTT | CASSILQGHSNQPQHF
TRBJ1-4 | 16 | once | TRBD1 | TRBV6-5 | TGTGCCAGCAGTTACCTGATGGGACAGCCTAATGAAAAACTGTTTTTT | CASSYLMGQPNEKLFF
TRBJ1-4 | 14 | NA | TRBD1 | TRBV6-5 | TGTGCCAGCAGTTACGGGACAGATAATGAAAAACTGTTTTTT | CASSYGTDNEKLFF
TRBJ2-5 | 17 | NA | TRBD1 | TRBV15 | TGTGCCACCAGCAGTGGGAAAGACAGGGTGTACCAAGAGACCCAGTACTTC | CATSSGKDRVYQETQYF
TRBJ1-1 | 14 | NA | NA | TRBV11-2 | TGTGCCAGCAGCTTAGAGACAGAGAACACTGAAGCTTTCTTT | CASSLETENTEAFF
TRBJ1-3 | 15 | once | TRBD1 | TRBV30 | TGTGCCTGGAGTCTCGGGACAGCCTCTGGAAACACCATATATTTT | CAWSLGTASGNTIYF
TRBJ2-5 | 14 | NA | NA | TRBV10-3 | TGTGCCATCAGTGAGCCAGATTTTGGAGAGACCCAGTACTTC | CAISEPDFGETQYF
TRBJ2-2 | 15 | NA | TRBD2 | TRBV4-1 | TGCGCCAGCAGCCAAGGACTAGCGGGAGCCGGGGAGCTGTTTTTT | CASSQGLAGAGELFF
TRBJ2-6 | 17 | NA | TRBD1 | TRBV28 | TGTGCCAGCACCGCGGGACAGGGGGCGCCTGGGGCCAACGTCCTGACTTTC | CASTAGQGAPGANVLTF
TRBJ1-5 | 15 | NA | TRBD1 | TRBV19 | TGTGCCAGTAGGGGGGGACAGGGGGACAGTCAGCCCCAGCATTTT | CASRGGQGDSQPQHF
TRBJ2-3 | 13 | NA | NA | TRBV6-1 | TGTGCCAGCAGGTTAGACTTCACAGATACGCAGTATTTT | CASRLDFTDTQYF
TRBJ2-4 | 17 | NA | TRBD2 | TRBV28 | TGTGCCAGCAGCATACCGGGACTAGGAAGGGCCAAAAACATTCAGTACTTC | CASSIPGLGRAKNIQYF
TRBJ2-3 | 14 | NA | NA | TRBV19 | TGTGCCAGTAGTATCCAGTCCTCCACAGATACGCAGTATTTT | CASSIQSSTDTQYF
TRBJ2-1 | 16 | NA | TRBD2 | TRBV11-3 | TGTGCCAGCAGCATTGATATAGCGGGGTCCTACAATGAGCAGTTCTTC | CASSIDIAGSYNEQFF
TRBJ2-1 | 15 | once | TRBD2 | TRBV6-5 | TGTGCCAGCACTAGGACTAGCGGGGGTCTTAATGAGCAGTTCTTC | CASTRTSGGLNEQFF
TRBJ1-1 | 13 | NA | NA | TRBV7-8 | TGTGCCAGCAGCTTCGAGGTGAACACTGAAGCTTTCTTT | CASSFEVNTEAFF